The present entry profiles one T cell receptor beta chain with its context. Each CDR3 protein gets one entry after TCRdb re-called the reads with MiXCR. Of some 680,000 distinct CDR3 sequences listed, about 40% were seen once; the top ten hold under 3%. These data originate in a study of T cell repertoires in cytomegalovirus infection. As for the study in general: From public TCR beta signatures came an indication of both CMV infection and matching HLA type.

This CDR3 has 15 residues. CDR1 and CDR2 (germline): MDHEN, SYDVKM. Trimming left V 6 bases short and J 6 bases short, with 18 bases between. This clonotype was sampled from a human donor in good health (CMV status not recorded). Some clones in this sample may be carry-over from other donors' samples. The V gene is TRBV28, the J gene TRBJ2-1; tentative D call: TRBD1 (6 bases). The material sequenced was PBMCs. CDR3 sequence reads: CASRPTQGPVNEQFF. The DNA for the CDR3 is TGTGCCAGCAGACCAACACAGGGCCCGGTCAATGAGCAGTTCTTC.